This T cell receptor (beta chain) stems from a study of OX40 agonist ivuxolimab in advanced cancers. Germline V gene sequence: CDR1 SGHDN, CDR2 FVKESK. The CDR3 has 15 amino acids. Trimming cost V 3 bases and J 8 bases; bases outside gene matches: 10. This clone has just one count. Produced via immunoSEQ multiplex PCR; TCRdb's table is partial and in-frame only. This table has tens of thousands of clones, around 83% appearing once. The source is an adult with an advanced solid tumor such as melanoma, head and neck, liver or kidney cancer. The genes are TRBV14 and TRBJ1-2; 9 bases map to TRBD1. Specimen: CD4+ or CD8+ T cells sorted from blood, collected in a trial of the OX40 agonist ivuxolimab. CDR3 in amino acids: CASSQDRGARAGYTF. The CDR3 DNA is TGTGCCAGCAGCCAGGACAGGGGCGCCCGAGCGGGCTACACCTTC.